Listed below are T cell receptor beta chains from one sample, sequenced in a study of immune evolution from preneoplasia to lung adenocarcinoma. Assay: immunoSEQ multiplex PCR; the TCRdb copy retains only in-frame clones and omits some. The sample lists 25,000 to 30,000 clones; about two thirds were seen once. Source material: FFPE invasive lung adenocarcinoma tissue. These receptors were collected from a person aged 55 to 70 with invasive lung adenocarcinoma. Some clones in this sample may be carry-over from other donors' samples. CDR3s include the opening cysteine and the closing phenylalanine or tryptophan. D genes are given only for firm matches. Some rows have no size entry. The others give once, few or many, or a class for an expanded clone.

j_gene | abundance | d_gene | v_gene | CDR3nt | CDR3aa
TRBJ1-5 | once | NA | TRBV7-2 | TGTGCCAGCAGCTTAGTTTGGGGTGAGGGTCAGCCCCAGCATTTT | CASSLVWGEGQPQHF
TRBJ2-7 | NA | NA | TRBV28 | TGTGCCAGCAGGCACGGGACCGTCTACGAGCAGTACTTC | CASRHGTVYEQYF
TRBJ2-3 | NA | TRBD2 | TRBV18 | TGTGCCAGCTCACCACCTTCTGCGGGAGGTAGAGATACGCAGTATTTT | CASSPPSAGGRDTQYF
TRBJ2-7 | NA | TRBD1 | TRBV5-4 | TGTGCCAGCAGCTCATATGGACAGGAGCAACTAGCCTACGAGCAGTACTTC | CASSSYGQEQLAYEQYF
TRBJ2-7 | NA | NA | TRBV11-2 | TGTGCCAGCAGCTTAACGGACTCACCCCTTTACGAGCAGTACTTC | CASSLTDSPLYEQYF
TRBJ2-2 | few | TRBD2 | TRBV10-2 | TGCGCCAGCAGAGGACTAGCGGGAGACACCGGGGAGCTGTTTTTT | CASRGLAGDTGELFF
TRBJ1-5 | few | TRBD1 | TRBV6-6 | TGTGCCAGCAGTCCCGACAGGGGAATCGGACAGCCCCAGCATTTT | CASSPDRGIGQPQHF
TRBJ1-2 | NA | NA | TRBV28 | TGTGCCAGTAAAACAGGGTTAAACTATGGCTACACCTTC | CASKTGLNYGYTF
TRBJ2-7 | NA | TRBD1 | TRBV19 | TGTGCCAGTAGTATTTCAATAGGGACAGGGGTCGAGCAGTACTTC | CASSISIGTGVEQYF
TRBJ1-3 | NA | NA | TRBV11-2 | TGTGCCAGCAGCTTACAGGGAAACACCATATATTTT | CASSLQGNTIYF
TRBJ1-1 | NA | NA | TRBV7-9 | TGTGCCAGCAGTTCAAATCAGAACACTGAAGCTTTCTTT | CASSSNQNTEAFF
TRBJ2-2 | NA | TRBD2 | TRBV13 | TGTGCCAGCAGCTTAGGGCTAGCGGGAGCCCTCACCGGGGAGCTGTTTTTT | CASSLGLAGALTGELFF
TRBJ1-2 | NA | NA | TRBV7-9 | TGTGCCAGCAGCTTAGCAGGGAGGTATGGCTACACCTTC | CASSLAGRYGYTF
TRBJ1-3 | few | NA | TRBV7-9 | TGTGCCAGCAGCCCCTATGGGACGACTGGAAACACCATATATTTT | CASSPYGTTGNTIYF
TRBJ1-5 | NA | NA | TRBV11-2 | TGTGCCAGCAGCTTAGAGGTTAGGAAGCCCCAGCATTTT | CASSLEVRKPQHF
TRBJ1-5 | NA | TRBD1 | TRBV15 | TGTGCCACCAGCACCCGACAGGGGAATAGCGGCAATCAGCCCCAGCATTTT | CATSTRQGNSGNQPQHF
TRBJ2-1 | NA | TRBD1 | TRBV7-2 | TGTGCCAGCAGCCCTGGACAGGGGTACAATGAGCAGTTCTTC | CASSPGQGYNEQFF
TRBJ2-5 | NA | NA | TRBV20-1 | TGCAGTGCTGGATTTGGGACCCAGTACTTC | CSAGFGTQYF
TRBJ1-5 | few | NA | TRBV30 | TGTGCCTGGAGTGTACCCGGTCAGCCCCAGCATTTT | CAWSVPGQPQHF
TRBJ1-4 | NA | NA | TRBV28 | TGTGCCAGCAGTCCCCCCAATGAAAAACTGTTTTTT | CASSPPNEKLFF
TRBJ2-1 | few | TRBD1 | TRBV7-3 | TGTGCCAGCAGCTTAAGACAGGGGAGCTCCTACAATGAGCAGTTCTTC | CASSLRQGSSYNEQFF
TRBJ2-6 | NA | NA | TRBV21-1 | TGTGCCAGAGGGACAGGGGGCGTCTCTGGGGCCAACGTCCTGACTTTC | CARGTGGVSGANVLTF
TRBJ1-5 | NA | NA | TRBV28 | TGTGCCAGCAGACAGCGTTACCGGCCCCAGCATTTT | CASRQRYRPQHF
TRBJ2-3 | NA | NA | TRBV11-1 | TGTGCCAGCAGCCACGCCTTAGCGGAAGGGGCAGATACGCAGTATTTT | CASSHALAEGADTQYF
TRBJ1-2 | NA | NA | TRBV10-3 | TGTGCCATCAGAGGAGGACAGAACTATGGCTACACCTTC | CAIRGGQNYGYTF